This TCR beta chain appears in the sequencing data of a study of T cells in Graves' hyperthyroidism and ophthalmopathy. Germline V gives CDR1 SGHTS, CDR2 YDEGEE. The CDR3 is 15 residues long. The germline V and J ends were trimmed by 2 bases and 0 bases, with 12 bases remaining between them. Researchers amplified the TCR beta CDR3 regions from RNA transcripts. First-round RT-PCR with HTBI primers amplified the TCR CDR3 region. TCRdb fed the multiplex PCR reads into MiXCR, producing one record per CDR3 protein. The table has approximately 600,000 distinct CDR3 sequences, around 20% seen once; the top ten hold around a third. Diagnosis rested on symptoms, serum thyroxine and TRAb, thyroid ultrasound, and orbital computed tomography.

Sequencing was done on a sample of blood. The receptor was isolated from a man under 40 with Graves' ophthalmopathy. The V and J genes are TRBV5-8 and TRBJ2-7, with D maybe TRBD1 (6 bases). The CDR3 is CASSFLGASSYEQYF. CDR3 nucleotide sequence: TGTGCCAGCAGCTTCCTGGGGGCCAGCTCCTACGAGCAGTACTTC.